This T cell receptor (beta chain) was sequenced for a study of T-cell reconstitution after alpha-beta-depleted transplantation in children. The V gene's germline CDR1 is LNHDA and CDR2 SQIVND (reference sequence). The CDR3 is 13 residues long. V lost 5 bases, J lost 2 bases, and 7 bases lay in between. As it was prepared, the TCRbeta library received unique molecular identifiers. Using its own MiXCR run on the PCR reads, TCRdb lists one record per CDR3 protein. The data hold approximately 650,000 distinct CDR3 sequences, with 13% observed a single time. Study-wide results and limits: Once a year had passed after transplant, T-cell counts and diversity came mostly from newly produced T cells. Reportedly, roughly two months post-transplant, alpha-beta T cells arose from several hundred expanded graft clones. It was surviving recipient T cells and thymic progenitors that gave some patients high TCRbeta diversity at day 60.

This clonotype has a handful of counts. What it recognizes is unknown. The source of this sequence is a girl aged 2 to 9 with congenital amegakaryocytic thrombocytopenia, due to receive a stem cell transplant. This specimen was PBMCs, taken before TCRalphabeta/CD19-depleted stem cell transplant. This sequence joins TRBV19 and TRBJ1-5; no reliable D call. The CDR3 sequence: CASSWIGNQPQHF. For the CDR3, the DNA is TGTGCCAGTAGTTGGATAGGCAATCAGCCCCAGCATTTT.